This TCR beta chain originates from a study of shared clonotypes between healthy human individuals. As to this clone: Other nucleotide sequences in the sample specify the same CDR3.

This CDR3 region has 13 residues. CDR1 and CDR2 (germline): SGHVS, FNYEAQ. V lost 0 bases and J 6 bases, leaving 9 bases between the germline ends. Using immunoSEQ multiplex PCR, the repertoire was profiled, and TCRdb retains in-frame clones only, with some absent. The data contain nearly 1 million clones, over 75% of them singletons. The V and J genes are TRBV7-6 and TRBJ2-7; D might be TRBD2 (7 bases). The sample comprised memory CD4+ T cells sorted from blood. Subset specified: CD45RA-negative fraction. This receptor was identified in a man aged 18-30 years in good health. CDR3 sequence reads: CASSLARGGEQYF. CDR3 coding DNA: TGTGCCAGCAGCTTAGCGAGGGGGGGCGAGCAGTACTTC.